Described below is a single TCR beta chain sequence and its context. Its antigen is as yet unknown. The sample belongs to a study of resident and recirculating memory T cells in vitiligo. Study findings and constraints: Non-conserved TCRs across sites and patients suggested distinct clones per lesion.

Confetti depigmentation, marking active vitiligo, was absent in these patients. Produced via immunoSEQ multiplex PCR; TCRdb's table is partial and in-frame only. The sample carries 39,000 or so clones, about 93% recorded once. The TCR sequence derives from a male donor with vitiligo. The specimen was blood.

The CDR3 protein is CASTYSERGEQFF. CDR3 in DNA: TGTGCCAGCACCTACTCCGAGAGAGGTGAGCAGTTCTTC. J is TRBJ2-1 and V is TRBV2; no clear D. Germline CDR1 SNHLY, CDR2 FYNNEI. V shed 7 bases and J shed 9 bases, with 16 bases lying between them. The CDR3 sequence is 13 residues long.